Following are 14 T cell receptor beta chains from one sample sequenced in a study of shared clonotypes between healthy human individuals. The method was immunoSEQ multiplex PCR; TCRdb's version includes in-frame clones alone and lacks a portion of them. The sample has around 1.6 million clones; about 98% are singletons. Sequenced input: naive CD4+ T cells sorted from blood. Subset described: CD45RA+ positively selected. Receptors were obtained from a man aged 30 to 45 in good health.

The CDR3 nucleotides are TGTGCCAGCAGCCCCGCCGCTTACGGGTCCAACGAGCAGTACTTC. Protein product: CASSPAAYGSNEQYF. The V call is TRBV7-6, the J call TRBJ2-7; D not resolved. V shed 5 bases and J shed 5 bases, with 19 bases lying between them. This CDR3 has 15 residues. The germline V gene has CDR1 SGHVS and CDR2 FNYEAQ.

The chain combines TRBV6-5 with TRBJ2-2; no clear D gene. V was shortened by 5 bases and J by 4 bases, with 11 bases between the two germline ends. CDR3 length: 14 residues. CDR1 is MNHEY, CDR2 SVGAGI, per germline. The CDR3 sequence is CASSLGSGTGELFF. The CDR3 region has the DNA TGTGCCAGCAGTCTGGGCTCAGGCACCGGGGAGCTGTTTTTT.

The chain is built from TRBV10-1 and TRBJ1-5; TRBD1 might be the D (5 bases). Germline V lookup: CDR1 WNHNN, CDR2 SYGVQD (reference sequence). V was trimmed by 8 bases and J by 1 base, leaving 18 bases between them. The CDR3 is 16 amino acids. This CDR3 reads CASVPSGTASNQPQHF. The CDR3 DNA is TGCGCCAGCGTCCCTTCAGGGACGGCCAGCAATCAGCCCCAGCATTTT.

This sequence joins TRBV4-1 and TRBJ2-1; the match to TRBD2 covers 10 bases. The V gene's germline CDR1 is MGHRA and CDR2 YSYEKL. The CDR3 extends over 16 amino acids. Trimming at V came to 3 bases and at J to 2 bases, leaving 4 bases not matched to a gene. CDR3 nucleotide sequence: TGCGCCAGCAGCCAGCTAGCGGGAGTAACCTACAATGAGCAGTTCTTC. The encoded protein is CASSQLAGVTYNEQFF.

The chain combines TRBV18 with TRBJ2-7; TRBD1 agrees at 11 bases. The CDR3 runs 18 residues. V lost 3 bases, J lost 3 bases, and 13 bases stayed unmatched. Per the germline V gene, CDR1 is KGHSH and CDR2 is LQKENI. In DNA form, the CDR3 reads TGTGCCAGCTCACCCCAGATGGTGACCGGGACAGGGGGCTACGAGCAGTACTTC. Amino acid sequence: CASSPQMVTGTGGYEQYF.

The chain uses TRBV10-3 and TRBJ1-5, with TRBD1 as a possible D gene (5 bases). This CDR3 comprises 15 residues. CDR1 and CDR2 (germline): ENHRY, SYGVKD. V was cut by 3 bases and J by 4 bases, with 13 bases left in between. This CDR3 reads CAISESGTENQPQHF. CDR3 coding DNA: TGTGCCATCAGTGAATCTGGGACTGAGAATCAGCCCCAGCATTTT.

V and J are TRBV28 and TRBJ2-1, with a weak D call TRBD2 (6 bases). CDR1 is MDHEN, CDR2 SYDVKM, per germline. The V end lost 6 bases, the J end lost 9 bases, and 9 bases lay between the germline ends. The CDR3 is 11 amino acids. The CDR3: CASRSGSEQFF. The CDR3, as DNA: TGTGCCAGCAGGAGCGGGTCTGAGCAGTTCTTC. Full variable domain (remainder filled in from reference TRBV28 and TRBJ2-1): DVKVTQSSRYLVKRTGEKVFLECVQDMDHENMFWYRQDPGLGLRLIYFSYDVKMKEKGDIPEGYSVSREKKERFSLILESASTNQTSMYLCASRSGSEQFFGPGTRLTVL.

The V call is TRBV4-3, the J call TRBJ2-7; TRBD1 aligns across 8 bases. The CDR3 extends over 15 amino acids. Losses at the gene ends were 2 bases for V and 0 bases for J; bases not matched to a gene: 3. Germline-derived CDR1 and CDR2 are LGHNA and YSLEER. The chain's CDR3 is CASSQWDRSSYEQYF. The CDR3 DNA reads TGCGCCAGCAGCCAATGGGACAGGAGCTCCTACGAGCAGTACTTC.

J is TRBJ2-3 and V is TRBV7-2; D not resolved. Germline loops: CDR1 SGHTA, CDR2 FQGNSA. This CDR3 is built from 19 residues. Trimming took off 6 bases at V and 6 bases at J, with 31 bases between the two ends. The CDR3, as DNA: TGTGCCAGCAGTTTATGGTCTAGGTGGTCTACACGAGATTTTGATACGCAGTATTTT. Encoded protein: CASSLWSRWSTRDFDTQYF.

About this clone itself: Other DNA sequences in this specimen translate into the identical CDR3. V gene TRBV28 combines with J gene TRBJ1-5; no clear D. The V gene's germline CDR1 is MDHEN and CDR2 SYDVKM. The V end lost 6 bases, the J end lost 1 base, and 10 bases lay between the germline ends. The CDR3 length is 14 residues. CDR3 loop: CASSRRVSNQPQHF. CDR3 in DNA: TGTGCCAGCAGCCGTCGGGTGAGCAATCAGCCCCAGCATTTT.

The chain links TRBV19 to TRBJ2-2; 11 bases agree with TRBD1. Germline values: CDR1 LNHDA, CDR2 SQIVND (reference sequence). V trimming: 11 bases; J trimming: 7 bases; junction bases outside the gene matches: 15. This CDR3 has 16 amino acids. The CDR3 protein is CAAAWTGGATGGELFF. The CDR3 bases are TGTGCCGCCGCCTGGACAGGGGGCGCCACTGGCGGGGAGCTGTTTTTT.

The genes are TRBV5-4 and TRBJ1-1; possibly TRBD1 for D (5 bases). This CDR3 is 13 amino acids long. Germline-derived CDR1 and CDR2 are SGHNT and YYREEE (reference sequence). The ends were cut back, 4 bases at V and 8 bases at J, with 15 bases in the middle. CDR3 bases: TGTGCCAGCAGCACCAAGGGACCGCAGGAAGCTTTCTTT. Encoded protein: CASSTKGPQEAFF.

The chain is built from TRBV27 and TRBJ2-7; the match to TRBD2 covers 10 bases. The CDR3 spans 14 residues. After removal of 5 bases from V and 3 bases from J, the junction contained 4 bases not matched to a gene. The germline gives CDR1 MNHEY, CDR2 SMNVEV (reference sequence). The CDR3 loop is CASSPTSGNYEQYF. CDR3 nucleotide sequence: TGTGCCAGCAGTCCAACTAGCGGGAACTACGAGCAGTACTTC.

The chain joins TRBV11-2 to TRBJ2-7; D gene uncertain. Trimming removed 3 bases from V and 4 bases from J, with 16 bases in between. The CDR3 runs to 15 residues. Looked up from germline, CDR1 is SGHAT and CDR2 is FQNNGV. DNA of the CDR3: TGTGCCAGCAGCTTTTTATTACCGAGGAAGTACGAGCAGTACTTC. Protein product: CASSFLLPRKYEQYF.